The rows below give T cell receptor beta chains drawn from one sample of a study of control samples from healthy donors and cancer patients. Sequenced by immunoSEQ multiplex PCR; TCRdb stores in-frame clones only, minus some. Among over 80,000 clones listed, around 80% were seen once. The material sequenced was blood. All receptors come from a woman aged 25 to 45 in good health. The CDR3 runs from the conserved cysteine through the conserved F or W. D genes are given only for firm matches. Rows give clone size only sometimes, using once, few, many, or a class for an expanded clone.

D gene	clone size	V gene	J gene	CDR3 protein	CDR3 DNA
.	once	TRBV5-6	TRBJ1-2	CASSLRRTSNYGYTF	TGTGCCAGCAGCTTGCGGCGAACTAGTAACTATGGCTACACCTTC
.	.	TRBV18	TRBJ2-1	CASSQPGGGQFF	TGTGCCAGCTCACAACCTGGGGGAGGGCAGTTCTTC
TRBD2	.	TRBV3-1/TRBV3-2	TRBJ2-5	CASSQELVGLASQETQYF	TGTGCCAGCAGCCAAGAATTAGTGGGACTAGCAAGCCAAGAGACCCAGTACTTC
.	.	TRBV12-3/TRBV12-4	TRBJ1-4	CASSLPDGILFF	TGTGCCAGCAGTTTACCCGACGGGATACTGTTTTTT
.	.	TRBV27	TRBJ2-2	CASSAGRGVAGELFF	TGTGCCAGCAGTGCGGGCAGGGGAGTCGCCGGGGAGCTGTTTTTT
.	.	TRBV5-6	TRBJ2-7	CASSPERGGSFWEQYF	TGTGCCAGCAGCCCCGAGAGGGGGGGGAGCTTTTGGGAGCAGTACTTC
.	.	TRBV24-1	TRBJ2-1	CATSDQGGHEQFF	TGTGCCACCAGTGATCAGGGGGGCCATGAGCAGTTCTTC
.	few	TRBV5-8	TRBJ1-5	CASGYSNQPQHF	TGTGCCAGCGGTTATAGCAATCAGCCCCAGCATTTT
TRBD1	.	TRBV19	TRBJ2-5	CASSSGQGGETQYF	TGTGCCAGTAGTAGCGGACAGGGGGGGGAGACCCAGTACTTC
.	.	TRBV9	TRBJ1-3	CASSAMTSGNTIYF	TGTGCCAGCAGCGCCATGACCTCTGGAAACACCATATATTTT
TRBD1	few	TRBV27	TRBJ2-2	CASSSGRGHTGELFF	TGTGCCAGCAGTTCAGGCAGGGGGCATACCGGGGAGCTGTTTTTT
.	.	TRBV6-2/TRBV6-3	TRBJ1-1	CASSYQGLNTEAFF	TGTGCCAGCAGTTACCAGGGACTGAACACTGAAGCTTTCTTT
TRBD1	.	TRBV27	TRBJ1-5	CASFTGGGFGNQPQHF	TGTGCCAGCTTTACAGGGGGAGGCTTCGGCAATCAGCCCCAGCATTTT
.	.	TRBV11-3	TRBJ1-5	CASSLLRGRNQPQHF	TGTGCCAGCAGCTTATTACGGGGGAGGAATCAGCCCCAGCATTTT
.	.	TRBV28	TRBJ1-6	CASSLIRGDSPLHF	TGTGCCAGCAGTTTAATTAGGGGCGATTCACCCCTCCACTTT
.	few	TRBV4-3	TRBJ2-3	CASSQSGGGTDTQYF	TGCGCCAGCAGCCAAAGTGGGGGCGGTACAGATACGCAGTATTTT
.	few	TRBV6-1	TRBJ1-1	CASSEDPDTEAFF	TGTGCCAGCAGTGAAGACCCAGACACTGAAGCTTTCTTT
.	.	TRBV4-3	TRBJ1-3	CASSPGPGASFGNTIYF	TGCGCCAGCAGCCCGGGTCCGGGGGCTTCATTTGGAAACACCATATATTTT
TRBD2	.	TRBV5-1	TRBJ2-3	CASSGGGVTDTQYF	TGCGCCAGCAGCGGCGGGGGGGTCACAGATACGCAGTATTTT
TRBD2	.	TRBV13	TRBJ2-3	CASSLVGLAGTTDTQYF	TGTGCCAGCAGCTTAGTAGGACTAGCGGGGACCACAGATACGCAGTATTTT